This TCR beta chain appears in the sequencing data of a study of human T cells and chemical hapten exposure. This CDR3 comprises 15 residues. V dropped 0 bases and J dropped 4 bases, with 13 bases sitting between them. The germline gives CDR1 SGHDT, CDR2 YYEEEE. Noted time point: patch test 1, 2 weeks after DPC sensitization. Treatment reported: therapeutic diphenylcyclopropenone sensitization with weekly scalp DPC. A single record per CDR3 protein comes from TCRdb applying MiXCR to the RACE reads. The data show around 340,000 distinct CDR3 sequences, approximately 6.3% seen once. This chain connects TRBV5-6 to TRBJ1-2; D not resolved. The receptor comes from a woman aged 18-29 years with alopecia areata. Some clones in this sample may be carry-over from other donors' samples. This specimen consisted of whole blood, obtained in connection with sensitization to the hapten diphenylcyclopropenone (DPC). CDR3 DNA: TGTGCCAGCAGCTTGGCCCACCCTGGACGCTATGGCTACACCTTC. This codes for CASSLAHPGRYGYTF.